This entry lists 15 T cell receptor beta chains sequenced from one sample in a study of beta chain features in type 1 diabetes. Every isolated RNA sample was fully reverse transcribed, so sequencing captured expressed TCRB transcripts. Profiling relied on immunoSEQ multiplex PCR, and the TCRdb table lists in-frame clones only, not all of them. The sample records under 450,000 clones, approximately 15% being singletons. Sequenced material: naive CD4+ T cells from blood. The source is a man aged 25-45 years in good health.

This clone was detected only a few times. The chain uses TRBV4-3 and TRBJ2-1; TRBD2 matches at 7 bases. The V gene end was trimmed by 4 bases and the J gene end by 10 bases; junction bases not matched to a gene: 13. The V gene's germline CDR1 is LGHNA and CDR2 YSLEER. The CDR3 extends over 15 amino acids. DNA for the CDR3: TGCGCCAGCAGCCTTAAGCACGGACTAGTCGACGAGCAGTTCTTC. Its translation is CASSLKHGLVDEQFF.

In its sample, this clone was seen a few times. The chain employs TRBV5-6 and TRBJ2-5, with TRBD2 matching over 7 bases. The CDR3 spans 14 residues. The germline gives CDR1 SGHDT, CDR2 YYEEEE. Germline trimming cut 0 bases from V and 5 bases from J; bases unmatched to any gene: 4. CDR3 DNA sequence: TGTGCCAGCAGCTTGGCCACGCGGGAGGAGACCCAGTACTTC. It is translated as CASSLATREETQYF. The variable domain in full, completed from reference TRBV5-6 and TRBJ2-5, reads DAGVTQSPTHLIKTRGQQVTLRCSPKSGHDTVSWYQQALGQGPQFIFQYYEEEERQRGNFPDRFSGHQFPNYSSELNVNALLLGDSALYLCASSLATREETQYFGPGTRLLVL.

V is TRBV6-6 and J is TRBJ2-7, with D unresolved. CDR1 MNHNY and CDR2 SVGAGI come from the germline V gene (reference sequence). V was pared by 6 bases and J by 8 bases, with 20 bases between. The CDR3 runs to 14 residues. CDR3 region: CASRTTRLQGKQYV. The CDR3 DNA is TGTGCCAGCAGGACGACAAGGCTCCAAGGGAAGCAGTACGTC.

CDR3 sequence (DNA): TGTGCCAGCACCCGGGACAGGGGACATTTGAGCACCGGGGAGCTGTTTTTT. Its translation: CASTRDRGHLSTGELFF. The V gene is TRBV28, the J gene TRBJ2-2; TRBD1 aligns across 10 bases. Germline V gives CDR1 MDHEN, CDR2 SYDVKM. The CDR3 has 17 residues. Unmatched junction bases numbered 12, after V lost 7 bases and J lost 4 bases.

This clone was picked up a small number of times. V and J are TRBV30 and TRBJ2-5; 8 positions agree with TRBD2. Per the germline V gene, CDR1 is GTSNPN and CDR2 is SVGIG (reference sequence). V lost 3 bases, J lost 4 bases, and 4 bases stayed unmatched. The CDR3 is made up of 13 amino acids. The chain's CDR3 is CAWSPGGAETQYF. The CDR3 DNA reads as TGTGCCTGGAGCCCCGGGGGGGCAGAGACCCAGTACTTC.

This clone came up a few times. The rearrangement uses TRBV6-5 and TRBJ2-1; the match to TRBD1 covers 7 bases. The CDR3 has 10 amino acids. Germline V lookup: CDR1 MNHEY, CDR2 SVGAGI. The CDR3 sequence: CASGGNEQFF. The CDR3 DNA is TGTGCGTCAGGGGGAAATGAGCAGTTCTTC.

This clone was seen only a few times. The chain recombines TRBV30 with TRBJ1-4; TRBD1 might be the D (5 bases). Per germline, CDR1 GTSNPN and CDR2 SVGIG (reference sequence). V dropped 5 bases and J dropped 7 bases, with 20 bases sitting between them. The CDR3 spans 15 residues. CDR3 loop: CAWGSSSRRGEKLFF. As DNA, the CDR3 is TGTGCCTGGGGAAGCTCCTCTCGGAGGGGTGAAAAACTGTTTTTT.

This clone was seen a handful of times. This sequence joins TRBV6-1 and TRBJ2-7; perhaps D is TRBD1 or TRBD2 (5 bases each). The CDR3 spans 14 residues. Germline CDR1 MNHNS, CDR2 SASEGT. The V and J ends lost 4 bases and 2 bases respectively, with 12 bases between them. The CDR3 nucleotides read TGTGCCAGCAGTGGGGACGCTCCCCCCTACGAGCAGTACGTC. It encodes CASSGDAPPYEQYV.

This clone was observed a few times. The chain recombines TRBV2 with TRBJ2-3, with D possibly called TRBD1 or TRBD2 (6 bases each). Germline V lookup: CDR1 SNHLY, CDR2 FYNNEI. Trimming took 5 bases from V and 0 from J, leaving 12 bases between them. The CDR3 is 15 residues long. As DNA, the CDR3 is TGTGCCAGCAGTAAGGGGGGCCTTAGCACAGATACGCAGTATTTT. Its translation is CASSKGGLSTDTQYF.

This clone was seen a handful of times. The chain combines TRBV9 with TRBJ1-2; D is unclear. The CDR3 has 13 amino acids. V shed 3 bases and J shed 3 bases, with 9 bases lying between them. Germline CDR1 and CDR2: SGDLS and YYNGEE. This CDR3 reads CASSAGSHYGYTF. CDR3 in DNA: TGTGCCAGCAGCGCCGGGAGTCACTATGGCTACACCTTC. Full variable domain (rest looked up from reference TRBV9 and TRBJ1-2): DSGVTQTPKHLITATGQRVTLRCSPRSGDLSVYWYQQSLDQGLQFLIQYYNGEERAKGNILERFSAQQFPDLHSELNLSSLELGDSALYFCASSAGSHYGYTFGSGTRLTVV.

The CDR3, as DNA: TGTGCCAGCAGCCAAATACTAGCGGAGCCCTACGAGCAGTACTTC. The encoded protein is CASSQILAEPYEQYF. The rearrangement links TRBV14 to TRBJ2-7; 8 nucleotides align to TRBD2. CDR3 length: 15 amino acids. V dropped 2 bases and J dropped 2; count of bases not matched to a gene: 5. Germline CDR1 is SGHDN and CDR2 is FVKESK.

This clone was detected a few times. The V call is TRBV9, the J call TRBJ2-5; 8 positions agree with TRBD1. CDR1 and CDR2 (germline): SGDLS, YYNGEE. There are 16 residues in the CDR3. V dropped 3 bases and J dropped 2; count of bases not matched to a gene: 9. In DNA, the CDR3 is TGTGCCAGCAGCGCCCGGACAGGGCTCAAGCAAGAGACCCAGTACTTC. It codes for CASSARTGLKQETQYF.

The chain uses TRBV7-2 and TRBJ2-1, with a weak D call TRBD2 (5 bases). Germline lookup yields CDR1 SGHTA and CDR2 FQGNSA. This CDR3 spans 15 amino acids. The V end was cut by 2 bases, the J end by 0 bases, with 8 bases between. The CDR3 region has the DNA TGTGCCAGCAGCTTAACGGGGAGCTCCTACAATGAGCAGTTCTTC. Residues: CASSLTGSSYNEQFF.

This clone occurred a few times. The chain is built from TRBV5-6 and TRBJ2-1; D tentatively reads TRBD1 or TRBD2 (6 bases each). Germline V CDR1 and CDR2: SGHDT, YYEEEE. The CDR3 runs 13 residues. V shed 2 bases and J shed 9 bases, with 12 bases lying between them. The CDR3 nucleotides read TGTGCCAGCAGCTTCGGGGGCCGGGGTGAGCAGTTCTTC. This sequence encodes CASSFGGRGEQFF.

This clone occurred a few times. The V call is TRBV30, the J call TRBJ1-1; D uncertain. Germline CDR1 GTSNPN, CDR2 SVGIG (reference sequence). The ends were cut back, 1 base at V and 7 bases at J, with 10 bases in the middle. The CDR3 is 12 residues long. This chain's CDR3 is CAWSGRTYEAFF. The DNA for the CDR3 is TGTGCCTGGAGTGGGAGGACCTATGAAGCTTTCTTT.